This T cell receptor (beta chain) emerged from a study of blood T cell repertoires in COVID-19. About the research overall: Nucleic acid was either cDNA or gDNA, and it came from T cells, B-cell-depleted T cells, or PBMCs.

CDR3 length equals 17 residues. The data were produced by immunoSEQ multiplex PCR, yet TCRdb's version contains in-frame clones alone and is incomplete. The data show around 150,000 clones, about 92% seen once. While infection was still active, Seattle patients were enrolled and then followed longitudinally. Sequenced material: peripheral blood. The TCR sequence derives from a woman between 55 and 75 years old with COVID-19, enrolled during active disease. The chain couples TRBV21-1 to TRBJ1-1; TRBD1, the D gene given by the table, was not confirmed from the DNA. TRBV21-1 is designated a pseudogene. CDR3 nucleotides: TGTGCCAGCAGCAATAGGGGCCCCACTTTCGCGAACACTGAAGCTTTCTTT. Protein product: CASSNRGPTFANTEAFF.